These 29 T cell receptor beta chains came from one sample sequenced in a study of T-cell memory formation after mild COVID-19. Using its own MiXCR run on the 5' RACE reads, TCRdb lists one record per CDR3 protein. The sample yields around 250,000 distinct CDR3 sequences, less than 20% seen once. Sequenced material: PBMCs or a T cell subset sorted from them (not recorded which). All receptors come from an adult woman who had mild COVID-19 (a few samples of this study predate the infection). Cell type and time point are not known.

In this sample, this clonotype turned up a few times. The chain employs TRBV9 and TRBJ2-2; 8 bases agree with TRBD1. Germline-derived CDR1 and CDR2 are SGDLS and YYNGEE. J lost 1 base, V lost 5 bases, and 7 bases had no gene match. CDR3 size: 16 residues. In nucleotides, the CDR3 is TGTGCCAGCAGACCTCCCGGACAGGGGAACACCGGGGAGCTGTTTTTT. This translates into CASRPPGQGNTGELFF.

The rearrangement uses TRBV4-1 and TRBJ1-3; D is undetermined. Per germline, CDR1 MGHRA and CDR2 YSYEKL. CDR3 length equals 12 residues. Trimming pared 4 bases from V and 3 bases from J, leaving 4 bases between. CDR3 bases: TGCGCCAGCAGCCCCCATGGAAACACCATATATTTT. It encodes CASSPHGNTIYF.

The sample holds a few counts of this clonotype. V usage is TRBV7-2 and J usage is TRBJ2-1; no definite D call. Germline V gene data show CDR1 as SGHTA and CDR2 as FQGNSA. V lost 6 bases to trimming and J lost 0 bases, with 12 bases between them. The CDR3 totals 15 residues. In DNA form, the CDR3 reads TGTGCCAGCAGATTTGACGTGAGCTCCTACAATGAGCAGTTCTTC. Its translation: CASRFDVSSYNEQFF. The complete variable domain, with remaining parts taken from reference TRBV7-2 and TRBJ2-1, reads GAGVSQSPSNKVTEKGKDVELRCDPISGHTALYWYRQSLGQGLEFLIYFQGNSAPDKSGLPSDRFSAERTGGSVSTLTIQRTQQEDSAVYLCASRFDVSSYNEQFFGPGTRLTVL.

This chain connects TRBV7-9 to TRBJ1-1; D unresolved. The CDR3 is made up of 13 amino acids. Trimming cost V 4 bases and J 2 bases, with 8 bases left between them. CDR1 and CDR2 from the germline V gene are SEHNR and FQNEAQ (reference sequence). The CDR3 sequence: CASSSSGNTEAFF. The CDR3 DNA reads TGTGCCAGCAGCTCTTCGGGAAACACTGAAGCTTTCTTT.

The chain combines TRBV10-3 with TRBJ1-2; D is ambiguous. The germline CDR1 and CDR2 sequences are ENHRY and SYGVKD. V was trimmed by 8 bases and J by 2 bases, leaving 9 bases between them. The CDR3 covers 12 residues. The CDR3 region has the DNA TGTGCCATCTCTCCCGGCAACTATGGCTACACCTTC. It yields the protein CAISPGNYGYTF.

This chain joins TRBV10-3 and TRBJ2-7, with a possible D match to TRBD1 (5 bases). Germline CDR1 ENHRY, CDR2 SYGVKD. The germline V and J ends were trimmed by 6 bases and 0 bases, with 9 bases remaining between them. This CDR3 contains 13 residues. The CDR3: CAIRRQSSYEQYF. The CDR3 nucleotides are TGTGCCATCAGAAGACAGTCCTCCTACGAGCAGTACTTC.

This clonotype was observed a handful of times. The rearrangement uses TRBV18 and TRBJ1-1; a possible D gene is TRBD1 (6 bases). In germline, CDR1 is KGHSH, CDR2 LQKENI. This CDR3 region has 14 residues. V gave up 6 bases and J gave up 5 bases, with 16 bases separating them. The CDR3 nucleotides are TGTGCCAGCTCCCGGGGGCAGGAGGGGACTGAAGCTTTCTTT. This gives the protein CASSRGQEGTEAFF. The whole variable domain, filled in from reference TRBV18 and TRBJ1-1, reads NAGVMQNPRHLVRRRGQEARLRCSPMKGHSHVYWYRQLPEEGLKFMVYLQKENIIDESGMPKERFSAEFPKEGPSILRIQQVVRGDSAAYFCASSRGQEGTEAFFGQGTRLTVV.

The rearrangement uses TRBV29-1 and TRBJ2-7, with 8 positions matching TRBD1. V lost 6 bases, J lost 6 bases, and 10 bases stayed unmatched. The CDR3 totals 13 residues. Looked up from germline, CDR1 is SQVTM and CDR2 is ANQGSEA. Here the CDR3 DNA reads TGCAGCGTACTGGACAGGGCCCAGGGCGAGCAGTACTTC. Amino acid sequence: CSVLDRAQGEQYF.

The V call is TRBV5-4, the J call TRBJ2-7; D perhaps matches TRBD2 (5 bases). CDR1 is SGHNT, CDR2 YYREEE, per germline (reference sequence). V lost 0 bases to trimming and J lost 4 bases, with 11 bases between them. The CDR3 is 14 residues long. CDR3 amino acids: CASSLGGQTYEQYF. CDR3 sequence (DNA): TGTGCCAGCAGCTTGGGCGGGCAGACTTACGAGCAGTACTTC.

This clonotype was detected many times. V and J are TRBV24-1 and TRBJ2-3; perhaps TRBD1 as D (6 bases). The CDR3 is made up of 15 amino acids. With 7 bases removed from V and 4 bases from J, the gap between germline ends came to 17 bases. Germline CDR1 KGHDR, CDR2 SFDVKD. CDR3 sequence reads: CATSYGQIRSDTQYF. CDR3 bases: TGTGCCACCAGCTATGGACAGATACGGTCAGATACGCAGTATTTT.

This clonotype was seen a handful of times. The V and J genes are TRBV12-3 or TRBV12-4 and TRBJ1-1, with a weak D call TRBD1 (6 bases). The CDR3 runs to 14 residues. V lost 4 bases and J lost 7, with 16 bases in between. CDR3 DNA sequence: TGTGCCAGCAGTTCCTCGGACAGCCGCTTTGAAGCTTTCTTT. Amino acids: CASSSSDSRFEAFF.

A few counts support this clonotype. V is TRBV3-1 and J is TRBJ2-5, with 8 nucleotides matching TRBD2. The V segment lost 5 bases and the J segment 9 bases; nucleotides outside the gene matches: 8. Germline values: CDR1 LGHDT, CDR2 YNNKEL (reference sequence). This CDR3 region has 13 residues. The CDR3 is CASSAGTRSSQYF. The CDR3 bases are TGTGCCAGCAGCGCCGGGACTAGATCTTCCCAGTACTTC.

The table lists this clonotype with a few counts. The chain couples TRBV7-6 to TRBJ2-5; weak D call: TRBD1 (5 bases). The germline V gene has CDR1 SGHVS and CDR2 FNYEAQ. The CDR3 runs to 14 residues. The V end was cut by 5 bases, the J end by 7 bases, with 17 bases between. CDR3 in amino acids: CASSVDSIGPTQYF. The CDR3 DNA is TGTGCCAGCAGCGTCGACAGTATTGGACCGACCCAGTACTTC. The full variable domain, its missing parts supplied by reference TRBV7-6 and TRBJ2-5, is GAGVSQSPRYKVTKRGQDVALRCDPISGHVSLYWYRQALGQGPEFLTYFNYEAQQDKSGLPNDRFSAERPEGSISTLTIQRTEQRDSAMYRCASSVDSIGPTQYFGPGTRLLVL.

This clonotype was counted a few times. CDR3 nucleotides: TGTGCCAGCAGCGTAGTGGGAGGCGAGCAGTACTTC. It encodes CASSVVGGEQYF. The J gene is TRBJ2-7, the V gene TRBV9, with TRBD2 as a possible D gene (6 bases). The CDR3 runs to 12 residues. Trimming shortened V by 0 bases and J by 6 bases, and 7 bases separated the two germline ends. CDR1 and CDR2 (germline): SGDLS, YYNGEE. The variable domain in full, with the rest retrieved from reference TRBV9 and TRBJ2-7, is DSGVTQTPKHLITATGQRVTLRCSPRSGDLSVYWYQQSLDQGLQFLIQYYNGEERAKGNILERFSAQQFPDLHSELNLSSLELGDSALYFCASSVVGGEQYFGPGTRLTVT.

This clonotype was counted only a few times. The rearrangement joins TRBV24-1 to TRBJ1-5; 11 bases are shared with TRBD1. This CDR3 has 16 amino acids. The ends lost 5 bases at V and 4 bases at J; junction bases unmatched: 6. Germline V lookup: CDR1 KGHDR, CDR2 SFDVKD. CDR3 nucleotide sequence: TGTGCCACCAGTGGGGACAGGGGGTTAAGGAATCAGCCCCAGCATTTT. Its translation is CATSGDRGLRNQPQHF.

This CDR3 is CSAAGTRQETQYF. The DNA for the CDR3 is TGCAGCGCTGCCGGGACTCGCCAAGAGACCCAGTACTTC. This chain links TRBV29-1 with TRBJ2-5, with D possibly being TRBD2 (6 bases). The CDR3 covers 13 residues. Germline CDR1 and CDR2: SQVTM and ANQGSEA. Trimming took 7 bases from V and 1 from J, leaving 13 bases between them. Complete variable domain (other parts from reference TRBV29-1 and TRBJ2-5): SAVISQKPSRDICQRGTSLTIQCQVDSQVTMMFWYRQQPGQSLTLIATANQGSEATYESGFVIDKFPISRPNLTFSTLTVSNMSPEDSSIYLCSAAGTRQETQYFGPGTRLLVL.

Comment on this clonotype: This may arise from a read error, as a much more abundant clone is one base away. For the CDR3, the DNA is TGTGCCAGCAGACAACAGGCGAACACTGAAGCTTTCTTT. Translating it yields CASRQQANTEAFF. The chain couples TRBV16 to TRBJ1-1, with D tentatively TRBD1 (5 bases). The germline V gene encodes CDR1 KGHSY and CDR2 FQNENV. This CDR3 contains 13 residues. V was trimmed by 6 bases and J by 1 base, leaving 9 bases between them.

The rearrangement uses TRBV12-3 or TRBV12-4 and TRBJ2-7; 9 nucleotides align to TRBD2. The CDR3 totals 14 residues. The junction had 5 bases not matched to a gene; V was cut back by 6 bases and J by 2 bases. The CDR3 DNA follows: TGTGCCAGCAGGGCGAGCGGGAGGCCCTACGAGCAGTACTTC. This translates into CASRASGRPYEQYF.

This clonotype was counted between two and nine times. The rearrangement joins TRBV12-3 or TRBV12-4 to TRBJ1-1; 11 bases match TRBD1. The CDR3 loop spans 18 amino acids. V lost 3 bases to trimming and J lost 4 bases; unmatched junction nucleotides: 13. In nucleotides, the CDR3 is TGTGCCAGCAGTTTTAGAGGACAGGGGGCTCCCATGGGCACTGAAGCTTTCTTT. This sequence encodes CASSFRGQGAPMGTEAFF.

This clonotype appeared many times. The chain employs TRBV20-1 and TRBJ2-5, with a weak D call TRBD2 (6 bases). Trimming left V 5 bases short and J 7 bases short, with 14 bases between. Germline assignment: CDR1 DFQATT and CDR2 SNEGSKA (reference sequence). This CDR3 contains 12 residues. The CDR3 protein is CSAPGTGGTQYF. CDR3 in DNA: TGCAGTGCTCCTGGGACTGGGGGGACCCAGTACTTC.

The rearrangement uses TRBV29-1 and TRBJ2-3; 13 nucleotides match TRBD2. The V segment lost 0 bases and the J segment 13 bases; nucleotides outside the gene matches: 7. The germline V gene has CDR1 SQVTM and CDR2 ANQGSEA. The CDR3 is 14 amino acids. DNA for the CDR3: TGCAGCGTTGAAGAGAGGGGACTAGCGGGGAGGGAGTATTTT. Protein: CSVEERGLAGREYF.

This clonotype was recorded a few times. The gene calls are TRBV12-3 or TRBV12-4 and TRBJ1-2; weak D call: TRBD1 (5 bases). The germline V and J ends were trimmed by 1 base and 5 bases, with 14 bases remaining between them. The CDR3 consists of 15 residues. The CDR3 DNA follows: TGTGCCAGCAGTTTAGGGCAGGGAGGGCCTTATGGCTACACCTTC. Its protein product is CASSLGQGGPYGYTF.

This sequence joins TRBV5-1 and TRBJ2-1; 15 nucleotides match TRBD2. The CDR3 is made up of 16 amino acids. CDR1 and CDR2 (germline): SGHRS, YFSETQ. V shed 1 base, J shed 5 bases, and the junction held 1 base outside the gene matches. Here the CDR3 DNA reads TGCGCCAGCAGCTTGTGGACTAGCGGGAGGGACAATGAGCAGTTCTTC. The encoded protein is CASSLWTSGRDNEQFF.

The CDR3 nucleotides read TGTGCCAGCAGCGGTTTAGCGGGGGGGCTAGATACGCAGTATTTT. It codes for CASSGLAGGLDTQYF. The chain joins TRBV9 to TRBJ2-3; TRBD2 aligns across 11 bases. This CDR3 spans 15 amino acids. V gave up 3 bases and J gave up 5 bases; unmatched junction bases: 5. Germline V CDR1 and CDR2: SGDLS, YYNGEE.

The chain has TRBV24-1 and TRBJ1-5, with a tentative D call TRBD1 (6 bases). Deletions cut 3 bases from V and 1 base from J, with 9 bases between. The CDR3 totals 15 residues. The germline gives CDR1 KGHDR, CDR2 SFDVKD. Here the CDR3 reads CATSDRQESNQPQHF. CDR3 DNA: TGTGCCACCAGTGATCGACAGGAGAGCAATCAGCCCCAGCATTTT.

This clonotype was seen ten or more times. This rearrangement joins TRBV5-5 to TRBJ2-6, with 10 nucleotides matching TRBD1. From germline, CDR1 is SGHKS and CDR2 YYEKEE (reference sequence). The CDR3 is 18 residues long. Trimming took 4 bases from V and 0 from J; bases not matched to a gene: 7. The CDR3 protein is CASSVDRGLLSGANVLTF. CDR3 sequence (DNA): TGTGCCAGCAGCGTTGACAGGGGGCTACTCTCTGGGGCCAACGTCCTGACTTTC.

The chain couples TRBV24-1 to TRBJ2-1; 14 bases line up with TRBD2. The CDR3 has 14 residues. Germline V gives CDR1 KGHDR, CDR2 SFDVKD. The junction had 1 base not matched to a gene; V was cut back by 5 bases and J by 8 bases. This chain's CDR3 is CATSGTSGRYEQFF. The CDR3 nucleotides read TGTGCCACCAGTGGGACTAGCGGGAGGTATGAGCAGTTCTTC.

This clonotype was picked up many times. The V call is TRBV12-3 or TRBV12-4, the J call TRBJ2-5; 8 nucleotides align to TRBD2. This CDR3 contains 15 residues. V shed 4 bases, J shed 5 bases, and the junction held 9 bases outside the gene matches. DNA of the CDR3: TGTGCCAGCAGTTCCTTGGCGGGGGGTGCGGAGACCCAGTACTTC. The encoded protein is CASSSLAGGAETQYF.

This clonotype was counted at least ten times. The V gene is TRBV10-3, the J gene TRBJ2-7; the match to TRBD1 covers 8 bases. With 0 bases clipped from V and 0 bases from J, the junction kept 4 bases outside the gene matches. The CDR3 covers 16 residues. Germline V gives CDR1 ENHRY, CDR2 SYGVKD. The CDR3 DNA sequence: TGTGCCATCAGTGAGTCACGGACAGGGAGCTCCTACGAGCAGTACTTC. This encodes CAISESRTGSSYEQYF.